There are many counts of the clone carrying this TCR beta chain. Antigen unknown. TCRdb ran MiXCR on the multiplex PCR reads and lists one entry per CDR3 protein. The sample yields about 35,000 distinct CDR3 sequences, about 36% seen once. This entry comes from a study of breast tumors, draining lymph nodes, adjacent tissues. V was shortened by 1 base and J by 3 bases, with 7 bases between the two germline ends. The CDR3 contains 13 residues. In germline, CDR1 is MNHNY, CDR2 SVGAGI (reference sequence). General study results and limits: Luminal-like breast cancer showed significantly higher tumor–nontumor repertoire similarity than basal-like. Tumor T cell lymph node origin was a supported hypothesis, not proven. Data fit most tumor T cells coming from lymph node, expanding in tumor.

Source material: breast tumor tissue. This chain connects TRBV6-6 to TRBJ2-7; D call uncertain. This TCR came from a female donor with breast cancer. Some clones in this sample may be carry-over from other donors' samples. The CDR3 reads CASSYYLGYEQYF. The CDR3 nucleotides are TGTGCCAGCAGTTACTACTTAGGCTACGAGCAGTACTTC.